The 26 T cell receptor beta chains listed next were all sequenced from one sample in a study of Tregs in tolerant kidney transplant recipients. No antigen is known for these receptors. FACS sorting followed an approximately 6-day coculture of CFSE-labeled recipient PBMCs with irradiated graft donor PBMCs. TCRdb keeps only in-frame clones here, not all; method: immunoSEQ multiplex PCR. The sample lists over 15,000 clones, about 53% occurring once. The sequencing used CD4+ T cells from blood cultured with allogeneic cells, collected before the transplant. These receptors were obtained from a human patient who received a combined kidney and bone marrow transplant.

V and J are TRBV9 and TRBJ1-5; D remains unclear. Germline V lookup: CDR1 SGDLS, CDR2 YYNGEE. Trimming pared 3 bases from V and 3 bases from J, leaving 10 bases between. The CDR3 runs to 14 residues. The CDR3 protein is CASSGGPSNQPQHF. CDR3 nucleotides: TGTGCCAGCAGCGGCGGGCCCTCCAATCAGCCCCAGCATTTT.

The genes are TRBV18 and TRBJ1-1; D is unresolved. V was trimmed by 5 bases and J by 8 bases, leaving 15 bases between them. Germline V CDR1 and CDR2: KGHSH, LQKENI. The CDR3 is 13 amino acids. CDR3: CASSAAEAREAFF. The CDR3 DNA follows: TGTGCCAGCTCAGCAGCCGAGGCACGGGAAGCTTTCTTT.

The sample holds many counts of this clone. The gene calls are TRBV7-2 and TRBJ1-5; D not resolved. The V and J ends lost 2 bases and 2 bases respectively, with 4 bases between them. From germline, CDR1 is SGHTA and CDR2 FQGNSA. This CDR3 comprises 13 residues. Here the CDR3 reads CASSLSRNQPQHF. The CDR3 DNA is TGTGCCAGCAGCTTATCTCGCAATCAGCCCCAGCATTTT.

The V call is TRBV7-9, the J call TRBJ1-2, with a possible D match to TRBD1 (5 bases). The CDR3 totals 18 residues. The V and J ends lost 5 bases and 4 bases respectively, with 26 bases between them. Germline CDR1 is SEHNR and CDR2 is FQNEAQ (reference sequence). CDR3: CASSLPTGTLPPLYGYTF. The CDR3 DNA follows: TGTGCCAGCAGCCTCCCAACCGGGACTCTCCCCCCTCTCTATGGCTACACCTTC.

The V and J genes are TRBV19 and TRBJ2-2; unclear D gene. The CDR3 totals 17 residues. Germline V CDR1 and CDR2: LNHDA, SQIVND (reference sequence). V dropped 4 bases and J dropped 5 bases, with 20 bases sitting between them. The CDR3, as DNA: TGTGCCAGTAGTACCCCCGGCGAGGTGGGTGGAACCGGGGAGCTGTTTTTT. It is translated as CASSTPGEVGGTGELFF.

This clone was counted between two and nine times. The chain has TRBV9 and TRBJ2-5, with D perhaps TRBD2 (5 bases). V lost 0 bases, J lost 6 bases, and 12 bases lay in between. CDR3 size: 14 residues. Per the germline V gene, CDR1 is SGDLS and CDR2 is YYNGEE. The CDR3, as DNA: TGTGCCAGCAGCGTAGATGCTAGCAGGAAGACCCAGTACTTC. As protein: CASSVDASRKTQYF. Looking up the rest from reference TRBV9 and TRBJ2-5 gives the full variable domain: DSGVTQTPKHLITATGQRVTLRCSPRSGDLSVYWYQQSLDQGLQFLIQYYNGEERAKGNILERFSAQQFPDLHSELNLSSLELGDSALYFCASSVDASRKTQYFGPGTRLLVL.

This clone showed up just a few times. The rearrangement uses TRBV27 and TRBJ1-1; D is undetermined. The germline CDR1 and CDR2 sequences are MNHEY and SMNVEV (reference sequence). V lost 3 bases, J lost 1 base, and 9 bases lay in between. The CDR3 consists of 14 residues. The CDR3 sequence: CASSLVQKNTEAFF. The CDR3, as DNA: TGTGCCAGCAGTTTGGTCCAGAAGAACACTGAAGCTTTCTTT.

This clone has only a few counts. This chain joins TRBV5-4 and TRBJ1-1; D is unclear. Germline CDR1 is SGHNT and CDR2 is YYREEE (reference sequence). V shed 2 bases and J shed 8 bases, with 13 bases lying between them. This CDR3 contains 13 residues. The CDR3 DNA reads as TGTGCCAGCAGCTTTTCTCTCTCGTCGGAAGCTTTCTTT. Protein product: CASSFSLSSEAFF. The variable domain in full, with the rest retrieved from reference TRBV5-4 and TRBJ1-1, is ETGVTQSPTHLIKTRGQQVTLRCSSQSGHNTVSWYQQALGQGPQFIFQYYREEENGRGNFPPRFSGLQFPNYSSELNVNALELDDSALYLCASSFSLSSEAFFGQGTRLTVV.

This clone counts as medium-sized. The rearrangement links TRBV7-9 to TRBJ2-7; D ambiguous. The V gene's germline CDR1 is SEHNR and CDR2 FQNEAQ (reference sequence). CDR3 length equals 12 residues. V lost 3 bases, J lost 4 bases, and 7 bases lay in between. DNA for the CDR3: TGTGCCAGCAGCTTGTCCGGTTACGAGCAGTACTTC. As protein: CASSLSGYEQYF.

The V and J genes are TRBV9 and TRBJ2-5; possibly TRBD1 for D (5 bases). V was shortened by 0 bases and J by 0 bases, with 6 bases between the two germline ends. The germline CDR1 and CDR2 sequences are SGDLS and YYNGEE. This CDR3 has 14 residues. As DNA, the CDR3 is TGTGCCAGCAGCGTAGGCAGGGACCAAGAGACCCAGTACTTC. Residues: CASSVGRDQETQYF.

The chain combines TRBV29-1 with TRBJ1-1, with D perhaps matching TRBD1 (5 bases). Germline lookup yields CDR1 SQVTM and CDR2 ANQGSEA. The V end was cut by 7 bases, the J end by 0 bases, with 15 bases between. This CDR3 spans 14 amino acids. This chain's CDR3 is CSGTGTFMNTEAFF. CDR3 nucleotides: TGCAGCGGTACCGGGACTTTCATGAACACTGAAGCTTTCTTT.

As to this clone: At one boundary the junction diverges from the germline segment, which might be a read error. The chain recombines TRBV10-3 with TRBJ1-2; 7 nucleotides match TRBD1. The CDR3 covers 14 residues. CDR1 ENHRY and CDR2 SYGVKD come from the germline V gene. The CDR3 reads CASSHYRGNYGYTF. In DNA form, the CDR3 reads TGTGCCAGCAGTCACTACAGGGGTAACTATGGCTACACCTTC.

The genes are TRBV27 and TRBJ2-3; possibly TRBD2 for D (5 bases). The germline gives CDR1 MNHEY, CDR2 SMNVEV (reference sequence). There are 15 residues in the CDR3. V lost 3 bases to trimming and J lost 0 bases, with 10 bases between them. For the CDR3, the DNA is TGTGCCAGCAGTTTGGGTACGGGAAGCACAGATACGCAGTATTTT. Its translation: CASSLGTGSTDTQYF.

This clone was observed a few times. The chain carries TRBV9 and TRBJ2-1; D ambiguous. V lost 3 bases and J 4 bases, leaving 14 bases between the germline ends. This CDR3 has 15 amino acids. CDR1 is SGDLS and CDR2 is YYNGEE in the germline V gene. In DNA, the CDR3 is TGTGCCAGCAGCGCCGCTCAGAAGAGGTACAATGAGCAGTTCTTC. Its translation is CASSAAQKRYNEQFF.

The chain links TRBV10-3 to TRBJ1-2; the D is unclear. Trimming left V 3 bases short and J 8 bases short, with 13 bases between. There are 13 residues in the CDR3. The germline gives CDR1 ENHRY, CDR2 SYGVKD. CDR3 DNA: TGTGCCATCAGTGATCGGGGAGCTTTGGGCTACACCTTC. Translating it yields CAISDRGALGYTF.

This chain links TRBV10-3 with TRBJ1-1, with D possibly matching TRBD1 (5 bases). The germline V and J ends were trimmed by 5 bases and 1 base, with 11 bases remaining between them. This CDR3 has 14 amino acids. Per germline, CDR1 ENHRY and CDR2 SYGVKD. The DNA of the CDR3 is TGTGCCATCAGTTCGGGGGAAGGGAACACTGAAGCTTTCTTT. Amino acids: CAISSGEGNTEAFF.

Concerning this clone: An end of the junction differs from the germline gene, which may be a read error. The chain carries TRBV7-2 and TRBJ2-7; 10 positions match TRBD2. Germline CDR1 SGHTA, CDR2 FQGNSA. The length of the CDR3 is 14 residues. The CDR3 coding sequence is TGTGCCAGCAGCATAGCGGGGGGTCCCGTCGAGCAGTACTTC. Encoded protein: CASSIAGGPVEQYF.

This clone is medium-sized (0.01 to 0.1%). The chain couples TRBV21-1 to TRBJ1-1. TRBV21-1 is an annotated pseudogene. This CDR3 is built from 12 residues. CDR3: CASSKRCTEAFF. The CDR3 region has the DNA TGTGCCAGCAGCAAACGTTGCACTGAAGCTTTCTTT.

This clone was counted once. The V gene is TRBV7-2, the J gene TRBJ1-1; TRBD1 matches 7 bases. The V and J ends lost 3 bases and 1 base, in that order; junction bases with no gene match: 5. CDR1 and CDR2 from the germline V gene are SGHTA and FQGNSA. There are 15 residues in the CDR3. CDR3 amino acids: CASSLLTGSNTEAFF. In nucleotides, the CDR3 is TGTGCCAGCAGCTTGCTGACAGGGTCGAACACTGAAGCTTTCTTT.

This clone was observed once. The DNA for the CDR3 is TGTGCCATCAGCGAAGACAGGCAGGGTAGGGGGACCCAGTACTTC. It codes for CAISEDRQGRGTQYF. The V call is TRBV10-3, the J call TRBJ2-5; a weak D match, TRBD1 (6 bases). V lost 6 bases and J 7 bases, leaving 21 bases between the germline ends. CDR1 ENHRY and CDR2 SYGVKD come from the germline V gene. The length of the CDR3 is 15 residues.

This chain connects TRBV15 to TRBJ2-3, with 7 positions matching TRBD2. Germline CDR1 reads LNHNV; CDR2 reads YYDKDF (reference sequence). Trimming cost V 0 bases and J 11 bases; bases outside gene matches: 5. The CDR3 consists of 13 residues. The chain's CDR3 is CATSRDPQREQYF. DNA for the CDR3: TGTGCCACCAGCAGAGATCCACAGCGGGAGCAGTATTTT.

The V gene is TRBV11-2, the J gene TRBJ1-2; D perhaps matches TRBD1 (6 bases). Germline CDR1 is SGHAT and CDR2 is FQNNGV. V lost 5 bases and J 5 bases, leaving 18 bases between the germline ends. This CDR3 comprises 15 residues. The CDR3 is CASSEQGSLGYGYTF. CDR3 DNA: TGTGCCAGCAGCGAACAGGGCTCGTTGGGATATGGCTACACCTTC.

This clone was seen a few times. CDR3: CATSKRQGANTEAFF. The CDR3 nucleotides are TGTGCCACCAGCAAAAGACAGGGGGCGAACACTGAAGCTTTCTTT. This chain joins TRBV15 and TRBJ1-1, with TRBD1 matching 10 bases. The length of the CDR3 is 15 residues. V dropped 4 bases and J dropped 1; count of bases not matched to a gene: 3. Germline V gene data show CDR1 as LNHNV and CDR2 as YYDKDF (reference sequence).

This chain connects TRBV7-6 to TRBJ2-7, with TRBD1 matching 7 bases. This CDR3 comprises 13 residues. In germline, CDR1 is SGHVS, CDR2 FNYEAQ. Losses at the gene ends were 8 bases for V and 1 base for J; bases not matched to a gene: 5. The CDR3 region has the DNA TGTGCCAGCTCGACGGACAGGTCCTACGAGCAGTACTTC. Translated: CASSTDRSYEQYF.

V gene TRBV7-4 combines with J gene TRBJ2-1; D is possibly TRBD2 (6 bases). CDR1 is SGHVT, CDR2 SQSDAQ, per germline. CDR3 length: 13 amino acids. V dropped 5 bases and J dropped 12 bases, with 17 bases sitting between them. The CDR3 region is CASSPNSGERQFF. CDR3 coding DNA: TGTGCCAGCAGCCCTAACTCGGGAGAACGGCAGTTCTTC.

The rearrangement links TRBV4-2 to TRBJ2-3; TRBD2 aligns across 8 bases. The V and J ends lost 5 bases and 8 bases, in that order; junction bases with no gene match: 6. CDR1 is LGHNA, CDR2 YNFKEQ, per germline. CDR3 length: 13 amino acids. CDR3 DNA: TGTGCCAGCAGCGCTACTAGCGGTCCTACGCAGTATTTT. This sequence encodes CASSATSGPTQYF.